This T cell receptor beta chain stems from a study of CD8+ T cells in alopecia areata. Study background: Those patients who were treated received oral tofacitinib, which was given at 5 to 10 mg twice daily for moderate-to-severe alopecia areata. General study findings and limits: A large proportion of expanded lesional clones were detected persisting in scalp and blood during tofacitinib.

Treatment defined: oral pan-JAK inhibitor, 5-10 mg twice daily. Lesional scalp punch biopsies and peripheral blood were collected from alopecia areata patients. Germline CDR1 is MNHEY and CDR2 is SVGAGI. With 5 bases removed from V and 0 bases from J, the gap between germline ends came to 8 bases. The CDR3 extends over 15 amino acids. RNA extraction was followed by reverse transcription into cDNA, which acted as the sequencing template. Only in-frame clones appear in the TCRdb table, and some are missing; sequencing was by immunoSEQ multiplex PCR. The top ten clones hold under 25% of a sample with about 110,000 clones, roughly 89% of them seen once. In regard to this clone: Its antigen is undetermined.

Sequences were derived from CD8+ T cells sorted from blood, sampled at week 24, from a patient treated with tofacitinib. This rearrangement joins TRBV6-5 to TRBJ2-6; possibly TRBD1 for D (6 bases). The sequence derives from a human donor with alopecia areata. CDR3 nucleotides: TGTGCCAGCAGTCTGACAGGCTCTGGGGCCAACGTCCTGACTTTC. This gives the protein CASSLTGSGANVLTF.